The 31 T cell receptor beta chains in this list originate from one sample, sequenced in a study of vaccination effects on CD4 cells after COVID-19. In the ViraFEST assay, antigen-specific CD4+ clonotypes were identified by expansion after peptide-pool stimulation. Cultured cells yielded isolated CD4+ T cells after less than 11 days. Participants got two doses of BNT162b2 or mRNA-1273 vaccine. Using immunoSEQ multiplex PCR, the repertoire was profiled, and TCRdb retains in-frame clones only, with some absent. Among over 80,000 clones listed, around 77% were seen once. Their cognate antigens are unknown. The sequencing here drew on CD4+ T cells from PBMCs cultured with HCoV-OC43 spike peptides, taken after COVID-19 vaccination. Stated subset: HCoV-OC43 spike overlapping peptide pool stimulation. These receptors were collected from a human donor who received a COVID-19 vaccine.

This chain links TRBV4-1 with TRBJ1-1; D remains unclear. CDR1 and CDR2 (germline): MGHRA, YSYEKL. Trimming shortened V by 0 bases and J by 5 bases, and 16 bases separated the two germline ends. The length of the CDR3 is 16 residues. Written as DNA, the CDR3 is TGCGCCAGCAGCCAAGATGATGTGGGTCCGAGGACTGAAGCTTTCTTT. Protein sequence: CASSQDDVGPRTEAFF.

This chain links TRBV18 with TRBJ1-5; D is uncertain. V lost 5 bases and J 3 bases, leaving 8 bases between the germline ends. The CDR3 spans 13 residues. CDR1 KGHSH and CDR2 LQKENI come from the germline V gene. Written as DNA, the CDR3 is TGTGCCAGCTCAAGGAGGGACAATCAGCCCCAGCATTTT. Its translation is CASSRRDNQPQHF.

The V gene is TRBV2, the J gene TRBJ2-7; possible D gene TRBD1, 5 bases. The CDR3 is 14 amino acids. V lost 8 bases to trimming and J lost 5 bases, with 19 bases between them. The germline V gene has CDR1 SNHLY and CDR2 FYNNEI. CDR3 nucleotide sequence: TGTGCCAGCGAAAGTAGTCAGGGTATGAACGAGCAGTACGTC. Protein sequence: CASESSQGMNEQYV.

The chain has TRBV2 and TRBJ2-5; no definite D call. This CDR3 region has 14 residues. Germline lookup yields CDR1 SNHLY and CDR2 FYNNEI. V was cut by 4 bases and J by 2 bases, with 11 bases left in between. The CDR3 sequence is CASSVNGEQETQYF. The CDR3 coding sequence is TGTGCCAGCAGTGTGAACGGAGAGCAAGAGACCCAGTACTTC.

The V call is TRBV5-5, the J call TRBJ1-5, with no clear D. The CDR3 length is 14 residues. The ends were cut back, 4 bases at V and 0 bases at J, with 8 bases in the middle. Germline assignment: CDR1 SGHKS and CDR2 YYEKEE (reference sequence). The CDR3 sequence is CASSPAYSNQPQHF. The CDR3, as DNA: TGTGCCAGCAGCCCCGCCTATAGCAATCAGCCCCAGCATTTT.

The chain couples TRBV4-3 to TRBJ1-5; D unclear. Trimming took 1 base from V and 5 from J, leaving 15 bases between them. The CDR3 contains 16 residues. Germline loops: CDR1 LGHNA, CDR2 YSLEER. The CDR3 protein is CASSQGYAKPYQPQHF. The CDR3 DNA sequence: TGCGCCAGCAGCCAAGGGTATGCGAAACCCTATCAGCCCCAGCATTTT.

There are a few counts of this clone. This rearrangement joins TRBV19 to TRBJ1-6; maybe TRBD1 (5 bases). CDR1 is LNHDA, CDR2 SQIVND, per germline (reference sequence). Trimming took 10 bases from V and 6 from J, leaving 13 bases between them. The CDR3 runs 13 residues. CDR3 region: CATAGQFNSPLHF. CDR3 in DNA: TGTGCCACCGCGGGGCAGTTTAATTCACCCCTCCACTTT.

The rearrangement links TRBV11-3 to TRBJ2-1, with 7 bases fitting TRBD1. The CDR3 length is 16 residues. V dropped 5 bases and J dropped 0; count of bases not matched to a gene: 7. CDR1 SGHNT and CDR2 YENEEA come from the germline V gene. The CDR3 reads CASSPGQTSSYNEQFF. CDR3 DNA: TGTGCCAGCAGCCCGGGACAGACGAGCTCCTACAATGAGCAGTTCTTC.

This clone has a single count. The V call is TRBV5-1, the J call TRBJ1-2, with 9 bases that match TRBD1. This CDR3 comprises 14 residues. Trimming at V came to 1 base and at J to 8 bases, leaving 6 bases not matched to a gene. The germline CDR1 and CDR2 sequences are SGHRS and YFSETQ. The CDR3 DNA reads TGCGCCAGCAGCTTGTCACAGGGGGCGAAGGGCTACACCTTC. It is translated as CASSLSQGAKGYTF. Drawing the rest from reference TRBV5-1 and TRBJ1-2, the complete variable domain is KAGVTQTPRYLIKTRGQQVTLSCSPISGHRSVSWYQQTPGQGLQFLFEYFSETQRNKGNFPGRFSGRQFSNSRSEMNVSTLELGDSALYLCASSLSQGAKGYTFGSGTRLTVV.

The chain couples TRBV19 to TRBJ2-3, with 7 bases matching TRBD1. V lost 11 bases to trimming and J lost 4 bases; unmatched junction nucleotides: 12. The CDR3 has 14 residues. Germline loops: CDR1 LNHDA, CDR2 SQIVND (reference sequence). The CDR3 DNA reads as TGTGCCTCCCGGGACAGTTCAGGTGCAGATACGCAGTATTTT. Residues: CASRDSSGADTQYF.

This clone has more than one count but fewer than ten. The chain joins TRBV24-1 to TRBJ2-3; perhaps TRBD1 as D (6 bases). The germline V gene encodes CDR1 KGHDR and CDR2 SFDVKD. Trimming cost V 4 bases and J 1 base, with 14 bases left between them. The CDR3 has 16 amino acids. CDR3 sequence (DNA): TGTGCCACCAGTGACCAAACAGGGACCCGCACAGATACGCAGTATTTT. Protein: CATSDQTGTRTDTQYF.

CDR3 region: CASSRAARASPLHF. The DNA for the CDR3 is TGCGCCAGCAGCCGCGCCGCCCGGGCTTCACCCCTCCACTTT. The rearrangement joins TRBV4-1 to TRBJ1-6; no firm D call. V was cut by 4 bases and J by 9 bases, with 13 bases left in between. The CDR3 sequence is 14 residues long. CDR1 is MGHRA and CDR2 is YSYEKL in the germline V gene.

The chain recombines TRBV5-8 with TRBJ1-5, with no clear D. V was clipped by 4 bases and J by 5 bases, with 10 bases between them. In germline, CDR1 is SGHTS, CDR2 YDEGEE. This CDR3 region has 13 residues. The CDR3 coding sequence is TGTGCCAGCAGCGTGGACGGAGATCAGCCCCAGCATTTT. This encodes CASSVDGDQPQHF. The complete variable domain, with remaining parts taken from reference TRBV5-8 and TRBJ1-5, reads EAGVTQSPTHLIKTRGQQATLRCSPISGHTSVYWYQQALGLGLQFLLWYDEGEERNRGNFPPRFSGRQFPNYSSELNVNALELEDSALYLCASSVDGDQPQHFGDGTRLSIL.

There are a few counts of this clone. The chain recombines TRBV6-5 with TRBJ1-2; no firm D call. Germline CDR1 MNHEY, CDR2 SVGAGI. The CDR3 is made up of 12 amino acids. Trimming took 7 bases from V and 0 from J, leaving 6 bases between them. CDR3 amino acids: CASKRANYGYTF. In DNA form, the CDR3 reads TGTGCCAGCAAGAGAGCTAACTATGGCTACACCTTC.

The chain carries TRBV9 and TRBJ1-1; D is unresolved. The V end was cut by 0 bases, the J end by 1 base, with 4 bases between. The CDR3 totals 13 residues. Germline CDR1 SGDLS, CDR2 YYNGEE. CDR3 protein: CASSVAKNTEAFF. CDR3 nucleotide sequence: TGTGCCAGCAGCGTAGCAAAGAACACTGAAGCTTTCTTT.

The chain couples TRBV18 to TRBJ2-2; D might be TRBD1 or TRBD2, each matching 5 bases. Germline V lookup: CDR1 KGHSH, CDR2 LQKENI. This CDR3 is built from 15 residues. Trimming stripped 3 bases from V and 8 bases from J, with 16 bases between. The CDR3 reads CASSPRDPSIGELFF. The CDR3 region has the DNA TGTGCCAGCTCACCCCGGGACCCTAGCATTGGGGAGCTGTTTTTT.

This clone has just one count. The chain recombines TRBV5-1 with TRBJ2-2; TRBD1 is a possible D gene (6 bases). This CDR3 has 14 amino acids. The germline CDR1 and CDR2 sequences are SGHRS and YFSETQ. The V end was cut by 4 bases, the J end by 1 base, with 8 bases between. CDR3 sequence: CASSATGNTGELFF. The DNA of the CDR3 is TGCGCCAGCAGCGCGACAGGGAACACCGGGGAGCTGTTTTTT.

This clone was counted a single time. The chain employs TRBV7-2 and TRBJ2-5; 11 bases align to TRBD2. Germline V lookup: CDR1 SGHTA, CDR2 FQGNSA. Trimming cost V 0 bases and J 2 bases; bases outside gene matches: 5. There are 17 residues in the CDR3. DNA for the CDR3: TGTGCCAGCAGCTTAGCGAGTAGCGGGGGGGTTCAAGAGACCCAGTACTTC. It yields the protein CASSLASSGGVQETQYF.

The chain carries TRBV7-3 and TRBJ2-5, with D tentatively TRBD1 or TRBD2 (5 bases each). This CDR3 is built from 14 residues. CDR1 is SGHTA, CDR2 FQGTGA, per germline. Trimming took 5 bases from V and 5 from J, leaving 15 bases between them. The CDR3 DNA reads TGTGCCAGCAGCCAATCAGGGAGTCGCGAGACCCAGTACTTC. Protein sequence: CASSQSGSRETQYF.

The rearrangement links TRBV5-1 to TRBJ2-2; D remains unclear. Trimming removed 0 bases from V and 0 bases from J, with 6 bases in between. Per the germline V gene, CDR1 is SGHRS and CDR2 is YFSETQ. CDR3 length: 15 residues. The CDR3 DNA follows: TGCGCCAGCAGCTTGGACAGAACGAACACCGGGGAGCTGTTTTTT. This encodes CASSLDRTNTGELFF.

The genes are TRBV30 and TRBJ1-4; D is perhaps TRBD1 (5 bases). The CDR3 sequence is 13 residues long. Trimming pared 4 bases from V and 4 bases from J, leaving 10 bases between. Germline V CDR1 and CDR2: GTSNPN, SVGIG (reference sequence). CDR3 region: CAWNWDRNEKLFF. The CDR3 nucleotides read TGTGCCTGGAATTGGGACCGTAATGAAAAACTGTTTTTT.

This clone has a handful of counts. CDR3 loop: CATSQYNEQFF. CDR3 nucleotide sequence: TGTGCCACCAGTCAGTACAATGAGCAGTTCTTC. The V call is TRBV24-1, the J call TRBJ2-1; D is ambiguous. Germline assignment: CDR1 KGHDR and CDR2 SFDVKD. V was trimmed by 6 bases and J by 4 bases, leaving 3 bases between them. The length of the CDR3 is 11 residues.

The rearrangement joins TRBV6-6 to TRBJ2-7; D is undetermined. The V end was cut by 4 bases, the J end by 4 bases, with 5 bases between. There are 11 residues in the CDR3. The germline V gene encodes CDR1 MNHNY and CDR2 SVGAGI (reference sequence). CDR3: CASSSPYEQYV. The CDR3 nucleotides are TGTGCCAGCAGTTCGCCTTACGAGCAGTACGTC.

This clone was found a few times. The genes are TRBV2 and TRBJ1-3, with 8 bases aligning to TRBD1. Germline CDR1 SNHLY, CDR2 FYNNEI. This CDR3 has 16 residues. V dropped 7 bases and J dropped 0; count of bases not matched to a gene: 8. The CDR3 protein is CASKMGQAPSGNTIYF. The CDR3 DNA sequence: TGTGCCAGCAAGATGGGACAGGCGCCCTCTGGAAACACCATATATTTT.

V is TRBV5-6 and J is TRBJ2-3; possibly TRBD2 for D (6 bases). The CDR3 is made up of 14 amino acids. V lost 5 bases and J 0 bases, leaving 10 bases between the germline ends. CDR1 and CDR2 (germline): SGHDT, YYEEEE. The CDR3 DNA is TGTGCCAGCAGGGCCGGGACTAGCACAGATACGCAGTATTTT. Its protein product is CASRAGTSTDTQYF.

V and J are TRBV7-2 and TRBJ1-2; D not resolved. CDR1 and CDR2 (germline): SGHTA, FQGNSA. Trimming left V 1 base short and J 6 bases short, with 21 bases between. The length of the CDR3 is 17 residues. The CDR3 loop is CASSLGANPSYEDGYTF. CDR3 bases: TGTGCCAGCAGCTTAGGGGCAAATCCCTCGTATGAAGATGGCTACACCTTC.

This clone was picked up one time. The CDR3 DNA reads TGTGCCAGCTTCCGGATAGATACGCAGTATTTT. Protein product: CASFRIDTQYF. J is TRBJ2-3 and V is TRBV6-5, with D uncertain. Deletions cut 8 bases from V and 5 bases from J, with 8 bases between. The CDR3 has 11 residues. Germline V CDR1 and CDR2: MNHEY, SVGAGI.

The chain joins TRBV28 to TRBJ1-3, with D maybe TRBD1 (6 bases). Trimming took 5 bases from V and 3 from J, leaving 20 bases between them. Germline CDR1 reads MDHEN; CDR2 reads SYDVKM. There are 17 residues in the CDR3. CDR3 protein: CASSPLSYREIGNTIYF. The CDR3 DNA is TGTGCCAGCAGTCCCCTCTCATACAGGGAAATTGGAAACACCATATATTTT.

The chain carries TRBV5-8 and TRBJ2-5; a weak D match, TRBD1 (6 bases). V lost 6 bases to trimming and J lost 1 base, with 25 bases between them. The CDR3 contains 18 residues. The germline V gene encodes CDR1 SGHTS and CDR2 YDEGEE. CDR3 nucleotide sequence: TGTGCCAGCACCCTTGGGGCAGGGGCTTATCCACTCCAAGAGACCCAGTACTTC. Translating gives CASTLGAGAYPLQETQYF.

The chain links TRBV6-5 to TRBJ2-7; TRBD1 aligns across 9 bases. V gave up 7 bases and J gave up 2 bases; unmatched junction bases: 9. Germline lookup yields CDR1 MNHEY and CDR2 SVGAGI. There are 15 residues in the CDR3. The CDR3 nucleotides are TGTGCCAGCACAGCTTCGGGACAGGGAGCCTACGAGCAGTACGTC. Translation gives CASTASGQGAYEQYV.

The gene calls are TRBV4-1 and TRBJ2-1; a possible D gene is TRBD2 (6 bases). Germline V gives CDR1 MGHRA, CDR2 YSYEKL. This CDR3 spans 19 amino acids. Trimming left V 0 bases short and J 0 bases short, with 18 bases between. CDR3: CASSQDLTGGFSSYNEQFF. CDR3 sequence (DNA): TGCGCCAGCAGCCAAGATTTGACCGGGGGTTTTAGCTCCTACAATGAGCAGTTCTTC.